This T cell receptor beta chain is drawn from a study of tumor and adjacent non-tumor tissue in lung cancer. Whole-study results and caveats: Tumor tissue had significantly higher TCR diversity than normal lung.

This sample's RNA came from whole unsorted tissue. More than 3 cm separated this lung sample from the edge of the tumor. This CDR3 contains 16 residues. CDR1 and CDR2 from the germline V gene are WNHNN and SYGVQD (reference sequence). V dropped 5 bases and J dropped 2; count of bases not matched to a gene: 9. Three rounds of nested PCR, following a modified ARM-PCR protocol, produced the TCRbeta library. MiXCR, run by TCRdb on the multiplex PCR reads, gives a single entry per CDR3 protein. The table lists 75,000 to 95,000 distinct CDR3 sequences, roughly three quarters of them singletons, with roughly 22% in the top ten. A word on this clonotype: The antigen is undetermined.

Sequences were obtained from distant non-tumor lung tissue. This sequence originates from a woman aged 50 to 65 with non-small cell lung cancer. The rearrangement joins TRBV10-1 to TRBJ2-5; 9 bases agree with TRBD1. The CDR3 loop is CASSPQGARGQETQYF. The CDR3 DNA follows: TGCGCCAGCAGTCCACAGGGGGCCAGGGGTCAAGAGACCCAGTACTTC.